These 17 T cell receptor beta chains share one sample of origin, sequenced in a study of shared clonotypes between healthy human individuals. Clones were sequenced by immunoSEQ multiplex PCR, and TCRdb holds only the in-frame ones, with some missing. The data contain 730,000 or so clones, roughly 70% of them singletons. Input material: memory CD4+ T cells sorted from blood. Subset: CD45RA-negative fraction. These receptors all stem from a woman aged 25-40 years in good health.

V and J are TRBV19 and TRBJ1-1; perhaps TRBD1 as D (6 bases). The CDR3 has 14 amino acids. Looked up from germline, CDR1 is LNHDA and CDR2 is SQIVND (reference sequence). V lost 9 bases to trimming and J lost 8 bases, with 22 bases between them. The CDR3 region has the DNA TGTGCCAGCACTCCGGGGGGCTTTTCCGGGGAAGCTTTCTTT. Its translation: CASTPGGFSGEAFF.

This rearrangement joins TRBV5-1 to TRBJ1-4, with 9 nucleotides matching TRBD1. CDR3 length: 15 amino acids. Germline V gene data show CDR1 as SGHRS and CDR2 as YFSETQ. V trimming: 8 bases; J trimming: 4 bases; junction bases outside the gene matches: 9. The CDR3 DNA sequence: TGCGCCAGTTGCCAGGGGGACAGGGATAATGAAAAACTGTTTTTT. Its protein is CASCQGDRDNEKLFF.

The table lists this clone with a few counts. The same CDR3 can be traced to other DNA sequences in this sample. The chain carries TRBV6-5 and TRBJ1-5, with D possibly matching TRBD1 (5 bases). The germline CDR1 and CDR2 sequences are MNHEY and SVGAGI. Trimming took off 8 bases at V and 0 bases at J, with 14 bases between the two ends. The length of the CDR3 is 15 residues. In DNA form, the CDR3 reads TGTGCCAGCCGGCAGGGCAGGAATAGCAATCAGCCCCAGCATTTT. Residues: CASRQGRNSNQPQHF.

This rearrangement joins TRBV5-1 to TRBJ2-7, with D unclear. Trimming cost V 6 bases and J 0 bases, with 10 bases left between them. The CDR3 is made up of 13 amino acids. Per germline, CDR1 SGHRS and CDR2 YFSETQ. The CDR3 coding sequence is TGCGCCAGCACTCAAGCGTACTCCTACGAGCAGTACTTC. It translates to CASTQAYSYEQYF.

This chain uses TRBV11-2 with TRBJ2-1; D not resolved. The V end was cut by 5 bases, the J end by 4 bases, with 12 bases between. This CDR3 has 14 amino acids. Per germline, CDR1 SGHAT and CDR2 FQNNGV. The CDR3 loop is CASSRLGTYNEQFF. The CDR3 nucleotides are TGTGCCAGCAGCCGTCTCGGAACGTACAATGAGCAGTTCTTC.

The chain employs TRBV6-1 and TRBJ2-2; a weak D match, TRBD2 (5 bases). Germline CDR1 MNHNS, CDR2 SASEGT. The V gene lost 10 bases and the J gene lost 1 base, with 13 bases spanning the gap. This CDR3 comprises 14 residues. CDR3 bases: TGTGCCACCCAGTCAGGAGGGAACACCGGGGAGCTGTTTTTT. This codes for CATQSGGNTGELFF.

This clone has just a few counts. The V call is TRBV14, the J call TRBJ2-7, with D perhaps matching TRBD2 (5 bases). CDR3 length: 12 amino acids. In germline, CDR1 is SGHDN, CDR2 FVKESK. V was clipped by 3 bases and J by 3 bases, with 6 bases between them. The CDR3 sequence is CASSHTSYEQYF. The DNA for the CDR3 is TGTGCCAGCAGCCACACTAGCTACGAGCAGTACTTC.

The J gene is TRBJ2-2, the V gene TRBV29-1; TRBD1 agrees at 11 bases. With 4 bases clipped from V and 5 bases from J, the junction kept 15 bases outside the gene matches. This CDR3 has 18 amino acids. Germline V lookup: CDR1 SQVTM, CDR2 ANQGSEA. Here the CDR3 DNA reads TGCAGCGTTGTGGGGACGGGACAGGGGGTGAGAGGAACCGGGGAGCTGTTTTTT. It translates to CSVVGTGQGVRGTGELFF.

This sequence joins TRBV7-9 and TRBJ2-7; 8 bases are a match to TRBD1. This CDR3 has 14 amino acids. The germline CDR1 and CDR2 sequences are SEHNR and FQNEAQ (reference sequence). The J segment lost 2 bases and the V segment lost 4 bases, leaving 4 bases of the junction unmatched. The CDR3 is CASSSGQGTYEQYF. CDR3 DNA: TGTGCCAGCAGCTCCGGACAGGGCACCTACGAGCAGTACTTC.

The chain recombines TRBV5-1 with TRBJ2-7; TRBD2 matches at 10 bases. The CDR3 loop spans 15 amino acids. Germline CDR1 SGHRS, CDR2 YFSETQ. Losses at the gene ends were 0 bases for V and 7 bases for J; bases not matched to a gene: 7. CDR3 in DNA: TGCGCCAGCAGCTTGGACTTCGTAGCGGGAGGTGAGCAGTACTTC. Protein sequence: CASSLDFVAGGEQYF. The full variable domain, in which reference TRBV5-1 and TRBJ2-7 provide the parts outside the CDR3, is KAGVTQTPRYLIKTRGQQVTLSCSPISGHRSVSWYQQTPGQGLQFLFEYFSETQRNKGNFPGRFSGRQFSNSRSEMNVSTLELGDSALYLCASSLDFVAGGEQYFGPGTRLTVT.

This clone was counted only a few times. V and J are TRBV5-1 and TRBJ2-1; D might be TRBD2 (6 bases). The CDR3 contains 15 residues. Trimming removed 2 bases at V and 0 bases at J, with 9 bases between. Germline V gene data show CDR1 as SGHRS and CDR2 as YFSETQ. CDR3 region: CASSFTGSSYNEQFF. The CDR3 nucleotides are TGCGCCAGCAGCTTCACCGGGAGCTCCTACAATGAGCAGTTCTTC.

The chain is built from TRBV2 and TRBJ1-2; 9 nucleotides line up with TRBD1. Germline lookup yields CDR1 SNHLY and CDR2 FYNNEI. The CDR3 consists of 14 residues. The trim removed 6 bases at V and 2 bases at J, leaving 4 bases unmatched. CDR3 in DNA: TGTGCCAGCAGATCCGGACAGGGGAACTATGGCTACACCTTC. This encodes CASRSGQGNYGYTF. Full variable domain (outside the CDR3, taken from reference TRBV2 and TRBJ1-2): EPEVTQTPSHQVTQMGQEVILRCVPISNHLYFYWYRQILGQKVEFLVSFYNNEISEKSEIFDDQFSVERPDGSNFTLKIRSTKLEDSAMYFCASRSGQGNYGYTFGSGTRLTVV.

The chain employs TRBV29-1 and TRBJ2-3; maybe TRBD2 (5 bases). Germline V gene sequence: CDR1 SQVTM, CDR2 ANQGSEA. The CDR3 sequence is 15 residues long. V was cut by 4 bases and J by 2 bases, with 16 bases left in between. The CDR3 loop reads CSVVSPTSPTDTQYF. CDR3 DNA sequence: TGCAGCGTTGTATCCCCTACTAGTCCCACAGATACGCAGTATTTT.

This chain uses TRBV19 with TRBJ2-3, with 7 bases matching TRBD2. Per germline, CDR1 LNHDA and CDR2 SQIVND (reference sequence). The V gene end was trimmed by 5 bases and the J gene end by 3 bases; junction bases not matched to a gene: 11. CDR3 length equals 16 residues. Written as DNA, the CDR3 is TGTGCCAGTAGTCAAGTAGCGGGTCTAGGGACAGATACGCAGTATTTT. Translated: CASSQVAGLGTDTQYF.

J is TRBJ2-1 and V is TRBV28; 12 bases fit TRBD2. V shed 6 bases and J 0 bases; nucleotides not matched to a gene: 12. CDR1 and CDR2 from the germline V gene are MDHEN and SYDVKM. The CDR3 runs 19 residues. For the CDR3, the DNA is TGTGCCAGCAGCCCAAGACTAGCGGGAGCTCGGATCTCCTACAATGAGCAGTTCTTC. This encodes CASSPRLAGARISYNEQFF. Using reference TRBV28 and TRBJ2-1 for the parts outside the CDR3, the full variable domain is DVKVTQSSRYLVKRTGEKVFLECVQDMDHENMFWYRQDPGLGLRLIYFSYDVKMKEKGDIPEGYSVSREKKERFSLILESASTNQTSMYLCASSPRLAGARISYNEQFFGPGTRLTVL.

V is TRBV7-2 and J is TRBJ1-1; D gene ambiguous. Trimming shortened V by 6 bases and J by 0 bases, and 17 bases separated the two germline ends. The CDR3 runs to 16 residues. Germline assignment: CDR1 SGHTA and CDR2 FQGNSA. CDR3 DNA sequence: TGTGCCAGCAGACAAAACGCGGTGCTCCTGAACACTGAAGCTTTCTTT. Translated: CASRQNAVLLNTEAFF.

A few counts support this clone. This sample also contains other DNA sequences that code for the same CDR3. V usage is TRBV28 and J usage is TRBJ2-4; 8 positions match TRBD1. This CDR3 has 14 residues. J was trimmed by 3 bases and V by 6 bases; bases with no gene match: 4. Germline CDR1 reads MDHEN; CDR2 reads SYDVKM. The CDR3 DNA reads as TGTGCCAGCAGAGGACAGGGTGTCAAAAACATTCAGTACTTC. Translated: CASRGQGVKNIQYF.